This T cell receptor (beta chain) was obtained from a study of radiotherapy plus CTLA-4 blockade in lung cancer. Overall study results and limits: Some TCR clones had been derived from tumors. These clones expanded in peripheral blood after radiotherapy plus ipilimumab. The authors reported that early blood T cell clone dynamics, with interferon-beta, best predicted response.

This clone occurred once. No antigen is known for it. Trimming took off 4 bases at V and 0 bases at J, with 12 bases between the two ends. CDR1 and CDR2 (germline): SGHVS, FQNEAQ. This CDR3 is built from 16 residues. Measured with immunoSEQ multiplex PCR; TCRdb has only the in-frame clones, and not every one. The table records about 53,000 clones, 85% of them present only once. This sequence was found in a human donor with non-small cell lung cancer whose response to radiotherapy plus ipilimumab could not be evaluated. The chain combines TRBV7-8 with TRBJ2-2; tentatively, D is TRBD2 (6 bases). The source material was peripheral blood, sampled from a patient treated with radiotherapy plus ipilimumab. DNA of the CDR3: TGTGCCAGCAGCTCGCGGAGGGGAACGAACACCGGGGAGCTGTTTTTT. Its protein is CASSSRRGTNTGELFF.